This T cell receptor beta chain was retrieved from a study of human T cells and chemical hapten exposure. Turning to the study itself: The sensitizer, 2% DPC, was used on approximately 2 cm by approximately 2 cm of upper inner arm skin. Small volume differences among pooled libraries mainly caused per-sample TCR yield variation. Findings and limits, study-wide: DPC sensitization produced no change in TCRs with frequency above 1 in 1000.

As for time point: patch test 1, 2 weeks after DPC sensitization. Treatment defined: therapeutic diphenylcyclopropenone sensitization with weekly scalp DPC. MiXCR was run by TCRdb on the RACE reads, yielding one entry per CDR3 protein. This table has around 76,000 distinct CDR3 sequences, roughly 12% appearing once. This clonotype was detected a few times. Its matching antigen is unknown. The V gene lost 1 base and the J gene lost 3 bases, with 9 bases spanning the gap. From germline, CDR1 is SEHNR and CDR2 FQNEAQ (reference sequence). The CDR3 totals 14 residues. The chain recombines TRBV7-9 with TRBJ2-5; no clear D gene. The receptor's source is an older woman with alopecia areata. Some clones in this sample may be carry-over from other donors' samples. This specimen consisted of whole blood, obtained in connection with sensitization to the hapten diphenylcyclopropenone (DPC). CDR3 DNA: TGTGCCAGCAGCTTAGTTAGCCCGGAAGAGACCCAGTACTTC. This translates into CASSLVSPEETQYF. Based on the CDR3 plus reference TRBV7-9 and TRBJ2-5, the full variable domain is DTGVSQNPRHKITKRGQNVTFRCDPISEHNRLYWYRQTLGQGPEFLTYFQNEAQLEKSRLLSDRFSAERPKGSFSTLEIQRTEQGDSAMYLCASSLVSPEETQYFGPGTRLLVL.